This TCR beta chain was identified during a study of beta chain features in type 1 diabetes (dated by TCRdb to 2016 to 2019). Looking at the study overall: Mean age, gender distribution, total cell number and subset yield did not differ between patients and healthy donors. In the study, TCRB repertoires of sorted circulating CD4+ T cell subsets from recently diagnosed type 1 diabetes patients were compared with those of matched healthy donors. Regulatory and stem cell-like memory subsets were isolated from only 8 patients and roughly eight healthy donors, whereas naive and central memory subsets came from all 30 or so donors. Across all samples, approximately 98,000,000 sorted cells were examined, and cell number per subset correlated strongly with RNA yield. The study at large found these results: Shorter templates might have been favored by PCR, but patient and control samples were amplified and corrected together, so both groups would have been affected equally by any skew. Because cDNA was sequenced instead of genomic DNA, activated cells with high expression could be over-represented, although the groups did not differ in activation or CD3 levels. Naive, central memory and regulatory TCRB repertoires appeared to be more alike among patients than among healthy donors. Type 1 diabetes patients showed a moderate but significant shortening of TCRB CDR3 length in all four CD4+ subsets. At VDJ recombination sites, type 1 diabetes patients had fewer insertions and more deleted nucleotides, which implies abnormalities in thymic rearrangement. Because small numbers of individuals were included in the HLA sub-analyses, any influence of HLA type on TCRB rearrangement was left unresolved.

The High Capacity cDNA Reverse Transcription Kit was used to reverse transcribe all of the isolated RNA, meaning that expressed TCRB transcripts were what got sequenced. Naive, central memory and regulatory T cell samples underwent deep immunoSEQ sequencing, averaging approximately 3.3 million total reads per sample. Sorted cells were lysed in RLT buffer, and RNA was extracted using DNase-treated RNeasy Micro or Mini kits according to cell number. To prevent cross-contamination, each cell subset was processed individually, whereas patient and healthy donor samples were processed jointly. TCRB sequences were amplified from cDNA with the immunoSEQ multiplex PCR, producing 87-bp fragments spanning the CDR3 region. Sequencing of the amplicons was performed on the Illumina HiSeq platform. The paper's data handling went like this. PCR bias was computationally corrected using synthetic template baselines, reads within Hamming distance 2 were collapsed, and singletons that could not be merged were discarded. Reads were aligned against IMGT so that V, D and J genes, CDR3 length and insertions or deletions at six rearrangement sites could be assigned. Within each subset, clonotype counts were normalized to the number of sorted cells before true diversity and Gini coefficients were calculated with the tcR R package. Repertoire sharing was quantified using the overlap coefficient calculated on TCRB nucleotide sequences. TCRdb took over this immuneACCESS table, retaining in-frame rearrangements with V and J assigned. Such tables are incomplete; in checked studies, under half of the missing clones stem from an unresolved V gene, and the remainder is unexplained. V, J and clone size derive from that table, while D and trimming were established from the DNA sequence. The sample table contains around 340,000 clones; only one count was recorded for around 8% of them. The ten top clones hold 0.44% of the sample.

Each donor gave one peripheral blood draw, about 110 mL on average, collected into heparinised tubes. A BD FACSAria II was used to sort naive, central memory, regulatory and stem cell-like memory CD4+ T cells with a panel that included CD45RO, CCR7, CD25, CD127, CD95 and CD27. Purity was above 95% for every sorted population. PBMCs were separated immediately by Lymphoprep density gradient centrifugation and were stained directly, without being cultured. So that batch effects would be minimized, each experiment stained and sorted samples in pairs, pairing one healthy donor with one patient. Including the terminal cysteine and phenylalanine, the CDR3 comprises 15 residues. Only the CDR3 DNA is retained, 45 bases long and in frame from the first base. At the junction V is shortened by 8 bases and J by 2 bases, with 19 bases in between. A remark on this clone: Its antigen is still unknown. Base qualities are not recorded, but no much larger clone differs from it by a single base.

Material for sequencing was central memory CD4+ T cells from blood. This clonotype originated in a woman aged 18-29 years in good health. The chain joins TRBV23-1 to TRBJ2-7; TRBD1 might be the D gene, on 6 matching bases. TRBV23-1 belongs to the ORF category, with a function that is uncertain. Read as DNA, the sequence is TGCGCCAGCCTCGCAACAGGGAGAGGGGCCTACGAGCAGTACTTC. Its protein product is CASLATGRGAYEQYF.